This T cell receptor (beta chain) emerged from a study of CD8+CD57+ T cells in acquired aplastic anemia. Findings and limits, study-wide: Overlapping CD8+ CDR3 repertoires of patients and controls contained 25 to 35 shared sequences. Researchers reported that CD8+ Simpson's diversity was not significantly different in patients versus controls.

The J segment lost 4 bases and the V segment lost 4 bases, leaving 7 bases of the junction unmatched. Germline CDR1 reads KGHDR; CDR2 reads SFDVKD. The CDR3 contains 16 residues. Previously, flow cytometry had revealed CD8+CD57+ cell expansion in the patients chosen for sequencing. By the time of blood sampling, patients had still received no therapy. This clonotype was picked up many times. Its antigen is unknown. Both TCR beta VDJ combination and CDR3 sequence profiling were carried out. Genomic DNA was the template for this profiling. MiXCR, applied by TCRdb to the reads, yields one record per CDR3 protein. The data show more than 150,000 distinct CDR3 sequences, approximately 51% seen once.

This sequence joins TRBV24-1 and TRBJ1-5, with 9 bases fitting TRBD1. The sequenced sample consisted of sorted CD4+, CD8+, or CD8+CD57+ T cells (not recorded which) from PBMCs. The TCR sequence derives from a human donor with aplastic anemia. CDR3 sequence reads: CATSEDRGAGNQPQHF. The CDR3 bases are TGTGCCACCAGTGAGGACAGGGGCGCCGGGAATCAGCCCCAGCATTTT.